The clone carrying this T cell receptor (beta chain) was detected many times. No antigen is known for it. TCR beta CDR3 regions were amplified from RNA transcripts. An opening RT-PCR round employed HTBI primers and preceded a second-round multiplex PCR. TCRdb re-analysed the multiplex PCR reads in MiXCR, keeping a single row per CDR3 protein. The data show 200,000 to 250,000 distinct CDR3 sequences, with about a fifth seen just once and around two fifths held by the top ten. This record belongs to a study of Graves' ophthalmopathy and Graves' hyperthyroidism. Study summary: There was a collection of peripheral blood at initial diagnosis, before any treatment.

With 2 bases clipped from V and 9 bases from J, the junction kept 14 bases outside the gene matches. From germline, CDR1 is DFQATT and CDR2 SNEGSKA (reference sequence). This CDR3 has 16 residues. Study conclusions and caveats: Most expanded clonotypes in thyroid above 0.001 frequency also showed up in blood.

The chain carries TRBV20-1 and TRBJ2-4; 9 positions match TRBD2. The TCR comes from a woman aged 45 to 65 with Graves' ophthalmopathy. Sample: peripheral blood. CDR3 sequence (DNA): TGCAGTGCTAGATCCTTAGGGGCTAGCGGGACGGGCATTCAGTACTTC. Its translation: CSARSLGASGTGIQYF.